Listed here are 28 T cell receptor beta chains from one sample, sequenced in a study of CD8+ T cells in alopecia areata. Following RNA extraction, reverse transcription yielded cDNA that acted as the sequencing template. Profiled with immunoSEQ multiplex PCR; TCRdb holds only in-frame clones, not every one. The data contain 110,000 or so clones, roughly two fifths of them seen just once; the ten biggest clones take up approximately 3%. The sequenced sample was CD4+ T cells sorted from blood. Every receptor here comes from a human donor with alopecia areata.

Only a few counts were recorded for this clone. This chain links TRBV19 with TRBJ2-7; D not certain. Germline V gives CDR1 LNHDA, CDR2 SQIVND (reference sequence). V lost 4 bases and J lost 7, with 17 bases in between. This CDR3 has 14 residues. CDR3 in amino acids: CASSTLLSEREQYF. The CDR3 nucleotides are TGTGCCAGTAGTACGCTATTAAGTGAACGGGAGCAGTACTTC.

This clone turned up a few times. J is TRBJ1-5 and V is TRBV29-1; TRBD1 matches 7 bases. In germline, CDR1 is SQVTM, CDR2 ANQGSEA. The ends lost 7 bases at V and 7 bases at J; junction bases unmatched: 7. The length of the CDR3 is 12 residues. This CDR3 is CSARQGRQPQHF. As DNA, the CDR3 is TGCAGCGCGCGACAGGGACGCCAGCCCCAGCATTTT.

This clone has a handful of counts. The chain couples TRBV29-1 to TRBJ1-1; D gene uncertain. Germline V gene data show CDR1 as SQVTM and CDR2 as ANQGSEA. V was cut by 5 bases and J by 1 base, with 8 bases left in between. The CDR3 sequence is 12 residues long. The CDR3 nucleotides read TGCAGCGTTCCAGGAGAGAACACTGAAGCTTTCTTT. This encodes CSVPGENTEAFF.

This clone turned up a few times. The chain recombines TRBV29-1 with TRBJ2-2; D uncertain. CDR3 length: 14 residues. Trimming removed 7 bases at V and 4 bases at J, with 16 bases between. Per germline, CDR1 SQVTM and CDR2 ANQGSEA. CDR3 in amino acids: CSALTPRSTGELFF. The CDR3 DNA reads as TGCAGCGCATTGACCCCACGTAGCACCGGGGAGCTGTTTTTT.

The chain has TRBV7-2 and TRBJ1-1; 11 bases map to TRBD1. Per germline, CDR1 SGHTA and CDR2 FQGNSA. The ends lost 11 bases at V and 0 bases at J; junction bases unmatched: 5. This CDR3 is 14 amino acids long. CDR3 residues: CASDRGRMNTEAFF. The CDR3 coding sequence is TGTGCCTCGGACAGGGGGCGAATGAACACTGAAGCTTTCTTT.

V and J are TRBV2 and TRBJ2-2; the D gene could be TRBD1 or TRBD2 (5 bases each). Germline CDR1 reads SNHLY; CDR2 reads FYNNEI. The ends were cut back, 5 bases at V and 4 bases at J, with 14 bases in the middle. The CDR3 is made up of 15 amino acids. CDR3 DNA sequence: TGTGCCAGCAGTTTACAGGCCGGGACCACCGGGGAGCTGTTTTTT. Translation: CASSLQAGTTGELFF.

The chain joins TRBV6-5 to TRBJ2-5; TRBD1 agrees at 7 bases. Losses at the gene ends were 7 bases for V and 5 bases for J; bases not matched to a gene: 7. This CDR3 has 13 residues. CDR1 is MNHEY, CDR2 SVGAGI, per germline. The CDR3 here is CASTAGRGETQYF. Written as DNA, the CDR3 is TGTGCCAGCACCGCCGGCAGGGGGGAGACCCAGTACTTC.

CDR3 amino acids: CASSQEGLQETQYF. The CDR3 nucleotides read TGCGCCAGCAGCCAAGAAGGACTCCAAGAGACCCAGTACTTC. The V call is TRBV4-3, the J call TRBJ2-5, with D tentatively TRBD2 (5 bases). Germline CDR1 and CDR2: LGHNA and YSLEER. The CDR3 contains 14 residues. The V end lost 0 bases, the J end lost 1 base, and 6 bases lay between the germline ends.

The chain combines TRBV7-9 with TRBJ2-3; TRBD2 matches 9 bases. CDR1 and CDR2 (germline): SEHNR, FQNEAQ (reference sequence). This CDR3 has 16 residues. Germline trimming cut 5 bases from V and 3 bases from J; bases unmatched to any gene: 9. The CDR3 DNA follows: TGTGCCAGCAGCCGCGGGCTAGCGGGGAGAACAGATACGCAGTATTTT. It codes for CASSRGLAGRTDTQYF.

This chain connects TRBV7-2 to TRBJ1-1; 7 bases map to TRBD1. Trimming removed 3 bases from V and 11 bases from J; junction bases left unmatched: 9. CDR1 and CDR2 from the germline V gene are SGHTA and FQGNSA. The CDR3 spans 13 residues. In DNA, the CDR3 is TGTGCCAGCAGCTTCCCACCCGGACAGGCCGCTTTCTTT. Its protein product is CASSFPPGQAAFF.

This clone was detected only a few times. The chain joins TRBV5-6 to TRBJ2-2, with 9 bases that match TRBD1. The germline V gene encodes CDR1 SGHDT and CDR2 YYEEEE. This CDR3 region has 16 residues. V shed 2 bases and J 5 bases; nucleotides not matched to a gene: 7. CDR3 sequence reads: CASSFQGQGFTGELFF. Written as DNA, the CDR3 is TGTGCCAGCAGCTTCCAGGGACAGGGATTTACCGGGGAGCTGTTTTTT.

This clone was observed a few times. The V call is TRBV19, the J call TRBJ1-2; TRBD1 matches 10 bases. Trimming took 9 bases from V and 1 from J; bases not matched to a gene: 8. This CDR3 spans 15 amino acids. CDR1 is LNHDA and CDR2 is SQIVND in the germline V gene (reference sequence). CDR3 coding DNA: TGTGCCAGCAGCACCGGGACAGGGGTTAACTATGGCTACACCTTC. As protein: CASSTGTGVNYGYTF.

This clone was detected a few times. This chain uses TRBV28 with TRBJ2-7; 9 bases fit TRBD2. From germline, CDR1 is MDHEN and CDR2 SYDVKM. The CDR3 totals 17 residues. V trimming: 7 bases; J trimming: 2 bases; junction bases outside the gene matches: 15. The CDR3 loop is CASIGGVAGVKAYEQYF. The CDR3 DNA reads TGTGCCAGCATAGGGGGGGTAGCGGGAGTCAAGGCCTACGAGCAGTACTTC.

The genes are TRBV29-1 and TRBJ2-6, with D perhaps TRBD1 (5 bases). The germline V gene has CDR1 SQVTM and CDR2 ANQGSEA. Trimming took off 4 bases at V and 1 base at J, with 8 bases between the two ends. The CDR3 extends over 14 amino acids. The CDR3 here is CSVAGLSGANVLTF. In nucleotides, the CDR3 is TGCAGCGTTGCAGGGTTATCTGGGGCCAACGTCCTGACTTTC.

This clone was counted between two and nine times. This chain joins TRBV29-1 and TRBJ1-1; 7 nucleotides agree with TRBD1. Germline V lookup: CDR1 SQVTM, CDR2 ANQGSEA. The CDR3 sequence is 13 residues long. The V and J ends lost 3 bases and 4 bases, in that order; junction bases with no gene match: 5. The CDR3 reads CSVDDRVGTEAFF. As DNA, the CDR3 is TGCAGCGTTGACGACAGGGTGGGCACTGAAGCTTTCTTT. Full variable domain (outside the CDR3, taken from reference TRBV29-1 and TRBJ1-1): SAVISQKPSRDICQRGTSLTIQCQVDSQVTMMFWYRQQPGQSLTLIATANQGSEATYESGFVIDKFPISRPNLTFSTLTVSNMSPEDSSIYLCSVDDRVGTEAFFGQGTRLTVV.

The chain employs TRBV28 and TRBJ2-1, with D unresolved. This CDR3 is 11 amino acids long. CDR1 and CDR2 (germline): MDHEN, SYDVKM. With 6 bases removed from V and 8 bases from J, the gap between germline ends came to 8 bases. CDR3 coding DNA: TGTGCCAGCAGGGAAAGGGATGAGCAGTTCTTC. As protein: CASRERDEQFF.

The chain uses TRBV29-1 and TRBJ2-7, with 8 bases fitting TRBD2. The CDR3 contains 14 residues. The V gene's germline CDR1 is SQVTM and CDR2 ANQGSEA. J was trimmed by 6 bases and V by 6 bases; bases with no gene match: 13. The CDR3: CSVAGRAEDAEQYF. CDR3 in DNA: TGCAGCGTCGCCGGGAGGGCGGAGGATGCCGAGCAGTACTTC.

The rearrangement uses TRBV2 and TRBJ2-2; D unclear. This CDR3 is built from 13 residues. Trimming stripped 8 bases from V and 6 bases from J, with 13 bases between. Germline CDR1 SNHLY, CDR2 FYNNEI. The CDR3, as DNA: TGTGCCAGCCGGCTAGAGGCACCCGGGGAGCTGTTTTTT. Translating gives CASRLEAPGELFF.

For the CDR3, the DNA is TGTGCCTTTTCCTCCTCGGGACTTTTAACAGATACGCAGTATTTT. Translating it yields CAFSSSGLLTDTQYF. J is TRBJ2-3 and V is TRBV30; D might be TRBD2 (6 bases). V was pared by 7 bases and J by 3 bases, with 20 bases between. The CDR3 runs to 15 residues. Germline CDR1 is GTSNPN and CDR2 is SVGIG (reference sequence).

The chain has TRBV7-2 and TRBJ2-1; D possibly corresponds to TRBD2 (6 bases). The V gene's germline CDR1 is SGHTA and CDR2 FQGNSA. The CDR3 runs 14 residues. V was trimmed by 3 bases and J by 6 bases, leaving 12 bases between them. CDR3 DNA: TGTGCCAGCAGCTTGGCCGGGACTTCCAATGAGCAGTTCTTC. This encodes CASSLAGTSNEQFF. Supplemented by reference TRBV7-2 and TRBJ2-1, the full variable domain reads GAGVSQSPSNKVTEKGKDVELRCDPISGHTALYWYRQSLGQGLEFLIYFQGNSAPDKSGLPSDRFSAERTGGSVSTLTIQRTQQEDSAVYLCASSLAGTSNEQFFGPGTRLTVL.

This clone was counted only a few times. The CDR3 DNA sequence: TGCAGCGTTGCGTCGACTCGAGGGGAGACCCAGTACTTC. This sequence encodes CSVASTRGETQYF. The chain uses TRBV29-1 and TRBJ2-5, with a weak D call TRBD2 (5 bases). V gave up 4 bases and J gave up 5 bases, with 14 bases separating them. The CDR3 consists of 13 residues. CDR1 SQVTM and CDR2 ANQGSEA come from the germline V gene.

This CDR3 reads CASSFSWGGTDTQYF. The DNA for the CDR3 is TGTGCCAGCAGCTTCTCCTGGGGGGGCACAGATACGCAGTATTTT. The chain links TRBV7-8 to TRBJ2-3; D perhaps matches TRBD2 (6 bases). Per germline, CDR1 SGHVS and CDR2 FQNEAQ. Trimming shortened V by 3 bases and J by 1 base, and 11 bases separated the two germline ends. This CDR3 contains 15 residues.

This clone was observed a handful of times. This chain uses TRBV21-1 with TRBJ2-2. TRBV21-1 is a recognized pseudogene. This CDR3 is built from 20 residues. DNA of the CDR3: TGTGCCAGCAGCACCTCAGGAACAGCACGCCTAGATCCTCACACCGGGGAGCTGTTTTTT. Amino acid sequence: CASSTSGTARLDPHTGELFF.

V and J are TRBV30 and TRBJ1-1, with D hard to call. This CDR3 region has 12 residues. Germline CDR1 reads GTSNPN; CDR2 reads SVGIG (reference sequence). Trimming stripped 7 bases from V and 6 bases from J, with 15 bases between. The CDR3: CAFGPREAEAFF. CDR3 bases: TGTGCCTTCGGGCCCAGAGAAGCTGAAGCTTTCTTT.

V and J are TRBV7-2 and TRBJ1-2; 8 bases line up with TRBD1. After removal of 0 bases from V and 2 bases from J, the junction contained 8 bases not matched to a gene. Germline V gives CDR1 SGHTA, CDR2 FQGNSA. This CDR3 comprises 17 residues. CDR3 nucleotide sequence: TGTGCCAGCAGCTTAGCGATAGGACAGGGTTTGAACTATGGCTACACCTTC. Protein sequence: CASSLAIGQGLNYGYTF.

V is TRBV29-1 and J is TRBJ2-2, with D perhaps matching TRBD1 (7 bases). V shed 5 bases and J shed 3 bases, with 10 bases lying between them. Germline V gives CDR1 SQVTM, CDR2 ANQGSEA. The CDR3 is 13 residues long. The CDR3: CSVSRGDTGELFF. CDR3 nucleotide sequence: TGCAGCGTTAGCAGGGGGGACACCGGGGAGCTGTTTTTT.

This clone was found a few times. V usage is TRBV30 and J usage is TRBJ2-7, with D tentatively TRBD1 (5 bases). The CDR3 has 15 residues. Germline CDR1 and CDR2: GTSNPN and SVGIG (reference sequence). The V end was cut by 4 bases, the J end by 5 bases, with 21 bases between. This chain's CDR3 is CAWISGLAGLDEQYF. CDR3 DNA sequence: TGTGCCTGGATTTCTGGCCTGGCAGGGCTCGACGAGCAGTACTTC.

This chain joins TRBV4-1 and TRBJ2-5, with D unresolved. This CDR3 is 15 amino acids long. The V end lost 0 bases, the J end lost 4 bases, and 12 bases lay between the germline ends. Germline loops: CDR1 MGHRA, CDR2 YSYEKL. The CDR3 region is CASSQDAATGETQYF. The CDR3 DNA follows: TGCGCCAGCAGCCAAGATGCGGCCACGGGAGAGACCCAGTACTTC.